The 17 T cell receptor beta chains below all came from one sample that was sequenced in a study of radiotherapy plus CTLA-4 blockade in lung cancer. Sequenced by immunoSEQ multiplex PCR; TCRdb stores in-frame clones only, minus some. The table includes tens of thousands of clones, approximately 75% detected once. This specimen was peripheral blood, taken from a patient treated with radiotherapy plus ipilimumab. These receptors all come from a human donor with non-small cell lung cancer that progressed on radiotherapy plus ipilimumab.

This sequence joins TRBV5-6 and TRBJ1-1; D perhaps matches TRBD1 (6 bases). V shed 2 bases and J shed 12 bases, with 11 bases lying between them. The length of the CDR3 is 11 residues. From germline, CDR1 is SGHDT and CDR2 YYEEEE. In DNA form, the CDR3 reads TGTGCCAGCAGCTTACAGGGTGACCCTTTCTTT. Translation gives CASSLQGDPFF.

The chain combines TRBV10-3 with TRBJ2-5; 10 bases fit TRBD2. Looked up from germline, CDR1 is ENHRY and CDR2 is SYGVKD. V was pared by 6 bases and J by 2 bases, with 6 bases of the junction left unmatched. There are 15 residues in the CDR3. CDR3 region: CAIRDSGGKQETQYF. The CDR3 bases are TGTGCCATCAGGGATAGCGGGGGGAAACAAGAGACCCAGTACTTC.

Here the CDR3 reads CASSRAGGGEKLFF. The DNA for the CDR3 is TGTGCCAGCAGTCGCGCAGGCGGGGGGGAAAAACTGTTTTTT. V usage is TRBV25-1 and J usage is TRBJ1-4, with D perhaps TRBD1 (5 bases). Germline-derived CDR1 and CDR2 are MGHDK and SYGVNS. Between the trimmed V and J ends, which lost 5 bases and 8 bases, there was a span of 15 bases. The CDR3 extends over 14 amino acids.

This chain uses TRBV6-1 with TRBJ1-2, with 7 bases identical to TRBD1. The CDR3 extends over 14 amino acids. The germline gives CDR1 MNHNS, CDR2 SASEGT. After removal of 2 bases from V and 8 bases from J, the junction contained 8 bases not matched to a gene. CDR3 sequence reads: CASSERQGYSGYTF. CDR3 nucleotide sequence: TGTGCCAGCAGTGAAAGACAGGGCTACTCCGGCTACACCTTC.

The chain couples TRBV6-5 to TRBJ2-5, with 8 bases that match TRBD1. V gave up 7 bases and J gave up 6 bases; unmatched junction bases: 7. The CDR3 contains 13 residues. Germline V gene lookup returns CDR1 MNHEY and CDR2 SVGAGI. CDR3 in amino acids: CASTAGGRKTQYF. Here the CDR3 DNA reads TGTGCCAGCACTGCAGGGGGCAGGAAGACCCAGTACTTC.

The genes are TRBV9 and TRBJ2-3, with TRBD2 matching over 10 bases. The V segment lost 0 bases and the J segment 2 bases; nucleotides outside the gene matches: 6. This CDR3 spans 17 amino acids. Germline CDR1 SGDLS, CDR2 YYNGEE. The CDR3: CASSVGVSGGSTDTQYF. In DNA form, the CDR3 reads TGTGCCAGCAGCGTAGGGGTTAGCGGGGGGTCCACAGATACGCAGTATTTT.

The chain combines TRBV5-1 with TRBJ2-7; D might be TRBD1 (6 bases). The CDR3 spans 13 residues. Trimming stripped 4 bases from V and 4 bases from J, with 12 bases between. Germline V gives CDR1 SGHRS, CDR2 YFSETQ. The CDR3 sequence is CASSVTGIYEQYF. CDR3 coding DNA: TGCGCCAGCAGCGTAACAGGGATTTACGAGCAGTACTTC.

The chain couples TRBV7-6 to TRBJ2-3; D remains ambiguous. The V end was cut by 5 bases, the J end by 2 bases, with 5 bases between. The CDR3 contains 12 residues. Germline V lookup: CDR1 SGHVS, CDR2 FNYEAQ. The CDR3 region is CASSAYTDTQYF. Written as DNA, the CDR3 is TGTGCCAGCAGCGCCTACACAGATACGCAGTATTTT.

The chain uses TRBV5-8 and TRBJ2-1, with D possibly being TRBD2 (7 bases). The CDR3 is made up of 17 amino acids. The V end lost 1 base, the J end lost 4 bases, and 18 bases lay between the germline ends. Germline lookup yields CDR1 SGHTS and CDR2 YDEGEE. This chain's CDR3 is CASSLYGGRLGYNEQFF. The CDR3 DNA reads TGTGCCAGCAGCTTGTACGGGGGGCGGTTGGGTTACAATGAGCAGTTCTTC. Filled out from reference TRBV5-8 and TRBJ2-1, the complete variable domain reads EAGVTQSPTHLIKTRGQQATLRCSPISGHTSVYWYQQALGLGLQFLLWYDEGEERNRGNFPPRFSGRQFPNYSSELNVNALELEDSALYLCASSLYGGRLGYNEQFFGPGTRLTVL.

This sequence joins TRBV7-2 and TRBJ2-6; a weak D match, TRBD1 (6 bases). This CDR3 is built from 16 residues. V was shortened by 3 bases and J by 4 bases, with 13 bases between the two germline ends. Germline V gene data show CDR1 as SGHTA and CDR2 as FQGNSA. CDR3 in DNA: TGTGCCAGCAGCTTCGCCACAGGGTCCGGGGCCAACGTCCTGACTTTC. Its translation is CASSFATGSGANVLTF. Supplemented by reference TRBV7-2 and TRBJ2-6, the full variable domain reads GAGVSQSPSNKVTEKGKDVELRCDPISGHTALYWYRQSLGQGLEFLIYFQGNSAPDKSGLPSDRFSAERTGGSVSTLTIQRTQQEDSAVYLCASSFATGSGANVLTFGAGSRLTVL.

The chain couples TRBV7-2 to TRBJ1-6; the D is unclear. The CDR3 extends over 15 amino acids. CDR1 and CDR2 from the germline V gene are SGHTA and FQGNSA. Trimming stripped 5 bases from V and 8 bases from J, with 16 bases between. CDR3 residues: CASSPTRGRDSPLHF. The CDR3, as DNA: TGTGCCAGCAGCCCCACCCGAGGGCGGGATTCACCCCTCCACTTT.

V gene TRBV7-6 combines with J gene TRBJ2-3; 15 bases match TRBD2. Germline assignment: CDR1 SGHVS and CDR2 FNYEAQ. V was pared by 3 bases and J by 9 bases, with 13 bases of the junction left unmatched. CDR3 size: 18 residues. The CDR3 DNA follows: TGTGCCAGCAGCTTCGGACTAGCGGGGGGGTTGGGGGGAGAAACGCAGTATTTT. It is translated as CASSFGLAGGLGGETQYF.

A word on this clone: A read error may produce the germline difference seen at one junction end. The genes are TRBV7-7 and TRBJ1-4; 9 bases match TRBD1. CDR3 length: 14 amino acids. Germline V lookup: CDR1 SSHAT, CDR2 FNYEAQ (reference sequence). In DNA, the CDR3 is TGTGCTAGCAGCGCCACAGGGGGCTCCGAAAAACTGTTTTTT. Protein product: CASSATGGSEKLFF. Full variable domain (rest looked up from reference TRBV7-7 and TRBJ1-4): GAGVSQSPRYKVTKRGQDVTLRCDPISSHATLYWYQQALGQGPEFLTYFNYEAQPDKSGLPSDRFSAERPEGSISTLTIQRTEQRDSAMYRCASSATGGSEKLFFGSGTQLSVL.

The rearrangement uses TRBV5-5 and TRBJ2-1; no clear D gene. V lost 0 bases and J lost 4, with 5 bases in between. CDR1 and CDR2 from the germline V gene are SGHKS and YYEKEE (reference sequence). This CDR3 comprises 13 residues. CDR3 bases: TGTGCCAGCAGCTTGGGTCAGTACAATGAGCAGTTCTTC. Protein product: CASSLGQYNEQFF.

The rearrangement uses TRBV19 and TRBJ1-1, with 9 bases fitting TRBD1. Per the germline V gene, CDR1 is LNHDA and CDR2 is SQIVND (reference sequence). J was trimmed by 0 bases and V by 3 bases; bases with no gene match: 14. This CDR3 region has 19 residues. The CDR3 nucleotides are TGTGCCAGTAGTATTCGGGGCCCGGGACAGGGAGCAATGAACACTGAAGCTTTCTTT. This sequence encodes CASSIRGPGQGAMNTEAFF.

The chain employs TRBV4-3 and TRBJ1-2; 9 nucleotides align to TRBD1. V trimming: 0 bases; J trimming: 12 bases; junction bases outside the gene matches: 5. CDR1 is LGHNA and CDR2 is YSLEER in the germline V gene. The length of the CDR3 is 13 residues. The CDR3, as DNA: TGCGCCAGCAGCCAAGAAGGGGGACAGGGAAACACCTTC. As protein: CASSQEGGQGNTF.

The rearrangement links TRBV5-1 to TRBJ2-7; 7 bases agree with TRBD1. The CDR3 runs to 14 residues. J was trimmed by 2 bases and V by 3 bases; bases with no gene match: 5. Germline V gives CDR1 SGHRS, CDR2 YFSETQ. The chain's CDR3 is CASSSTGPTYEQYF. CDR3 DNA: TGCGCCAGCAGCTCGACAGGGCCCACCTACGAGCAGTACTTC.